Listed here are 20 T cell receptor beta chains from one sample, sequenced in a study of T-cell memory formation after mild COVID-19. TCRdb recomputed calls from the 5' RACE reads with MiXCR, one row per CDR3 protein. The table has under 450,000 distinct CDR3 sequences, around an eighth seen once. Sequenced: PBMCs or a T cell subset sorted from them (not recorded which). These receptors were collected from a man between 18 and 35 years old who had mild COVID-19 (a few samples of this study predate the infection). Cell type and time point are not known.

This clonotype was counted ten times or more. The chain employs TRBV11-2 and TRBJ2-1; maybe TRBD1 (6 bases). Trimming removed 7 bases at V and 4 bases at J, with 11 bases between. Germline V lookup: CDR1 SGHAT, CDR2 FQNNGV. There are 13 residues in the CDR3. For the CDR3, the DNA is TGTGCCAGCATAAAAGGGGGATACAATGAGCAGTTCTTC. Translation gives CASIKGGYNEQFF.

At least ten counts were recorded for this clonotype. This sequence joins TRBV7-8 and TRBJ2-5, with no clear D. The CDR3 extends over 13 amino acids. Germline V CDR1 and CDR2: SGHVS, FQNEAQ. V was cut by 0 bases and J by 1 base, with 3 bases left in between. CDR3 coding DNA: TGTGCCAGCAGCTTAGCAGCCCAAGAGACCCAGTACTTC. It codes for CASSLAAQETQYF.

The chain couples TRBV11-2 to TRBJ1-1; D is perhaps TRBD1 (5 bases). Germline assignment: CDR1 SGHAT and CDR2 FQNNGV. The CDR3 sequence is 16 residues long. The V gene lost 1 base and the J gene lost 7 bases, with 19 bases spanning the gap. The DNA of the CDR3 is TGTGCCAGCAGCTTAGCCATCCAGGCGGGGGAGGGTGAAGCTTTCTTT. Its protein product is CASSLAIQAGEGEAFF.

Only a few counts were recorded for this clonotype. The chain combines TRBV5-5 with TRBJ2-2; unclear D gene. Germline V gene sequence: CDR1 SGHKS, CDR2 YYEKEE (reference sequence). The CDR3 sequence is 18 residues long. Trimming cost V 2 bases and J 1 base, with 18 bases left between them. In DNA, the CDR3 is TGTGCCAGCAGCTTTTCGATCGGACCGTACGGGAACACCGGGGAGCTGTTTTTT. Its translation is CASSFSIGPYGNTGELFF. Drawing the rest from reference TRBV5-5 and TRBJ2-2, the complete variable domain is DAGVTQSPTHLIKTRGQQVTLRCSPISGHKSVSWYQQVLGQGPQFIFQYYEKEERGRGNFPDRFSARQFPNYSSELNVNALLLGDSALYLCASSFSIGPYGNTGELFFGEGSRLTVL.

This rearrangement joins TRBV5-5 to TRBJ1-1; D gene ambiguous. Looked up from germline, CDR1 is SGHKS and CDR2 is YYEKEE (reference sequence). V gave up 0 bases and J gave up 4 bases, with 4 bases separating them. The CDR3 is made up of 12 amino acids. CDR3 in amino acids: CASSLEVTEAFF. The DNA for the CDR3 is TGTGCCAGCAGCTTGGAGGTCACTGAAGCTTTCTTT.

CDR3 sequence: CASSLGHLIAKNIQYF. In DNA, the CDR3 is TGTGCCAGCAGCCTGGGACATCTTATAGCCAAAAACATTCAGTACTTC. The rearrangement links TRBV7-2 to TRBJ2-4; weak D call: TRBD1 (6 bases). The V end was cut by 5 bases, the J end by 0 bases, with 14 bases between. CDR1 is SGHTA and CDR2 is FQGNSA in the germline V gene. The CDR3 runs 16 residues.

The chain links TRBV7-9 to TRBJ2-7; the D gene is possibly TRBD2 (6 bases). The CDR3 extends over 14 amino acids. Trimming removed 6 bases from V and 0 bases from J, with 12 bases in between. Germline V gives CDR1 SEHNR, CDR2 FQNEAQ (reference sequence). CDR3 amino acids: CASSLVTSSYEQYF. For the CDR3, the DNA is TGTGCCAGCAGTCTTGTGACTAGCTCCTACGAGCAGTACTTC.

This clonotype was seen only a few times. The chain uses TRBV6-6 and TRBJ2-5, with unresolved D. V dropped 7 bases and J dropped 0 bases, with 12 bases sitting between them. Germline assignment: CDR1 MNHNY and CDR2 SVGAGI (reference sequence). The CDR3 contains 14 residues. The DNA of the CDR3 is TGTGCCAGCACCTACTCGGGCTACCAAGAGACCCAGTACTTC. Its protein is CASTYSGYQETQYF.

The V call is TRBV24-1, the J call TRBJ2-4, with 12 bases aligning to TRBD1. Germline V gives CDR1 KGHDR, CDR2 SFDVKD. This CDR3 is 20 amino acids long. J gave up 0 bases and V 4 bases, and 12 bases lay outside the gene matches. CDR3 residues: CATSEGTGTGGGVAKNIQYF. In DNA form, the CDR3 reads TGTGCCACCAGTGAGGGAACCGGGACAGGGGGCGGAGTAGCCAAAAACATTCAGTACTTC.

The V gene is TRBV4-1, the J gene TRBJ2-2; perhaps TRBD1 as D (6 bases). The CDR3 has 15 amino acids. CDR1 and CDR2 from the germline V gene are MGHRA and YSYEKL. V was trimmed by 1 base and J by 3 bases, leaving 9 bases between them. CDR3 region: CASSQVDSYTGELFF. The CDR3 DNA sequence: TGCGCCAGCAGCCAAGTGGACAGCTACACCGGGGAGCTGTTTTTT.

In its sample, this clonotype was seen many times. The chain joins TRBV27 to TRBJ1-5; D is possibly TRBD1 (5 bases). Germline loops: CDR1 MNHEY, CDR2 SMNVEV (reference sequence). The CDR3 contains 13 residues. Trimming removed 8 bases from V and 1 base from J, with 9 bases in between. The CDR3 spells CASVGASNQPQHF. The CDR3 coding sequence is TGTGCCAGCGTCGGGGCCAGCAATCAGCCCCAGCATTTT.

This clonotype is classed as hyperexpanded. The chain recombines TRBV7-9 with TRBJ2-1; a weak D match, TRBD1 (5 bases). CDR3 length: 14 amino acids. The V gene's germline CDR1 is SEHNR and CDR2 FQNEAQ (reference sequence). Trimming removed 5 bases from V and 9 bases from J, with 17 bases in between. CDR3 loop: CASSPRAGKGEQFF. As DNA, the CDR3 is TGTGCCAGCAGCCCAAGGGCAGGGAAGGGTGAGCAGTTCTTC.

This clonotype was detected ten times or more. This chain connects TRBV2 to TRBJ2-1; 7 bases are a match to TRBD2. J was trimmed by 9 bases and V by 7 bases; bases with no gene match: 21. The CDR3 is made up of 17 amino acids. Germline loops: CDR1 SNHLY, CDR2 FYNNEI. DNA for the CDR3: TGTGCCAGCATCCGAAGCCAGGTACCCGAGCGGGGCTTTGAGCAGTTCTTC. Translating gives CASIRSQVPERGFEQFF.

V is TRBV5-1 and J is TRBJ2-3; TRBD1 is a possible D gene (6 bases). The CDR3 is 13 amino acids. V was pared by 3 bases and J by 5 bases, with 10 bases between. Germline V CDR1 and CDR2: SGHRS, YFSETQ. CDR3 DNA: TGCGCCAGCAGCTCCCCAGGGGAAGATACGCAGTATTTT. Protein product: CASSSPGEDTQYF. The complete variable domain, with remaining parts taken from reference TRBV5-1 and TRBJ2-3, reads KAGVTQTPRYLIKTRGQQVTLSCSPISGHRSVSWYQQTPGQGLQFLFEYFSETQRNKGNFPGRFSGRQFSNSRSEMNVSTLELGDSALYLCASSSPGEDTQYFGPGTRLTVL.

Here the CDR3 reads CASSEKRGDTQYF. In DNA, the CDR3 is TGTGCCAGCAGCGAAAAACGGGGAGATACGCAGTATTTT. This chain joins TRBV3-1 and TRBJ2-3; perhaps TRBD2 as D (5 bases). CDR1 and CDR2 (germline): LGHDT, YNNKEL (reference sequence). The V gene lost 5 bases and the J gene lost 5 bases, with 11 bases spanning the gap. The CDR3 runs to 13 residues.

This clonotype was counted between two and nine times. The J gene is TRBJ2-5, the V gene TRBV2; TRBD2 agrees at 8 bases. Germline values: CDR1 SNHLY, CDR2 FYNNEI. The V and J ends lost 6 bases and 4 bases, in that order; junction bases with no gene match: 4. The CDR3 covers 13 residues. In DNA form, the CDR3 reads TGTGCCAGCAGCGGGACTAGTCGAGAGACCCAGTACTTC. Its translation: CASSGTSRETQYF.

On this clonotype itself: Sequence at one end of the junction differs from germline and may be a read error. This sequence joins TRBV10-3 and TRBJ2-3, with 11 bases fitting TRBD2. The CDR3 extends over 15 amino acids. In germline, CDR1 is ENHRY, CDR2 SYGVKD. CDR3 residues: CAISEATSGVTSAVF. In DNA form, the CDR3 reads TGTGCCATCAGTGAGGCGACTAGCGGGGTAACTTCAGCCGTTTTT.

CDR3 region: CASSDEGLSGNTIYF. The DNA of the CDR3 is TGTGCCAGCAGTGACGAAGGACTCTCTGGAAACACCATATATTTT. V and J are TRBV6-1 and TRBJ1-3, with no clear D. This CDR3 region has 15 residues. From germline, CDR1 is MNHNS and CDR2 SASEGT. V was shortened by 3 bases and J by 0 bases, with 9 bases between the two germline ends.

This clonotype has only a few counts. The V gene is TRBV20-1, the J gene TRBJ2-7; 10 bases map to TRBD1. J gave up 2 bases and V 5 bases, and 3 bases lay outside the gene matches. CDR1 and CDR2 (germline): DFQATT, SNEGSKA (reference sequence). The CDR3 covers 13 residues. This chain's CDR3 is CSAYGTGAYEQYV. The DNA for the CDR3 is TGCAGTGCTTACGGGACAGGGGCCTACGAGCAGTACGTC.

CDR3 amino acids: CASSQDHRVQETQYF. The CDR3 nucleotides are TGTGCCAGCAGCCAAGACCACAGGGTGCAAGAGACCCAGTACTTC. The J gene is TRBJ2-5, the V gene TRBV3-1; TRBD1 might be the D (6 bases). This CDR3 spans 15 amino acids. The V end was cut by 0 bases, the J end by 2 bases, with 10 bases between. Germline CDR1 is LGHDT and CDR2 is YNNKEL (reference sequence).